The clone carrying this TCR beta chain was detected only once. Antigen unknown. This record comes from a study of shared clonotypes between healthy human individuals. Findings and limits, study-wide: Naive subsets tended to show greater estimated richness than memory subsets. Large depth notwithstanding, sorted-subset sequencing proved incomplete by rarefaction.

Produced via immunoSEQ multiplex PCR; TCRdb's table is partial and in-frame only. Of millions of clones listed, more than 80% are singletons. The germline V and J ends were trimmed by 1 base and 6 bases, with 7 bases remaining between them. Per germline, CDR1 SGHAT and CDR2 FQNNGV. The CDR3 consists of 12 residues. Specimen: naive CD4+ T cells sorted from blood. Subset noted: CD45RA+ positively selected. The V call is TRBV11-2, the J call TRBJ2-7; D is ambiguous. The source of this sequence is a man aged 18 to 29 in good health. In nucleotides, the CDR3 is TGTGCCAGCAGCTTAGGCCCCTCCGAGCAGTACTTC. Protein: CASSLGPSEQYF.